The 7 T cell receptor beta chains listed next were all sequenced from one sample in a study of Ad26.COV2.S vaccination and SARS-CoV-2 variants. This sample's treatment: some 19 received Ad26.COV2.S at low or high dose, single or two shots; roughly 5 received placebo; per-sample allocation not given. It was on day 63 after the first vaccine or placebo injection that samples were taken. This table comes from immunoSEQ multiplex PCR, and its TCRdb copy is limited to in-frame clones, with some not included. The sample has approximately 400,000 clones, under 90% seen once; the top ten hold more than 7%. The input for sequencing was peripheral blood, taken in a trial of Ad26.COV2.S vaccine versus placebo. Every receptor here comes from a person between 18 and 65 years old who received the Ad26.COV2.S COVID-19 vaccine or a placebo.

The chain has TRBV7-3 and TRBJ2-4, with 8 bases identical to TRBD2. CDR1 and CDR2 (germline): SGHTA, FQGTGA. Unmatched junction bases numbered 7, after V lost 3 bases and J lost 0 bases. This CDR3 has 17 amino acids. The CDR3 here is CASSLGGSGGAKNIQYF. The CDR3 DNA is TGTGCCAGCAGCTTGGGCGGGAGCGGGGGAGCCAAAAACATTCAGTACTTC. Using reference TRBV7-3 and TRBJ2-4 for the parts outside the CDR3, the full variable domain is GAGVSQTPSNKVTEKGKYVELRCDPISGHTALYWYRQSLGQGPEFLIYFQGTGAADDSGLPNDRFFAVRPEGSVSTLKIQRTERGDSAVYLCASSLGGSGGAKNIQYFGAGTRLSVL.

J is TRBJ2-1 and V is TRBV19; weak D call: TRBD2 (6 bases). Trimming removed 10 bases at V and 0 bases at J, with 13 bases between. The CDR3 loop spans 14 amino acids. CDR1 is LNHDA, CDR2 SQIVND, per germline (reference sequence). CDR3 bases: TGTGCCAACCCCCCCGGGAGCTCCTACAATGAGCAGTTCTTC. It translates to CANPPGSSYNEQFF.

The chain employs TRBV4-3 and TRBJ2-7; tentative D call: TRBD1 (6 bases). The V end lost 2 bases, the J end lost 4 bases, and 15 bases lay between the germline ends. The CDR3 loop spans 15 amino acids. Germline values: CDR1 LGHNA, CDR2 YSLEER. The CDR3 loop is CASSQTQGIGYEQYF. The DNA of the CDR3 is TGCGCCAGCAGCCAAACCCAGGGGATCGGTTACGAGCAGTACTTC.

The V gene is TRBV7-9, the J gene TRBJ2-3, with unresolved D. Germline loops: CDR1 SEHNR, CDR2 FQNEAQ (reference sequence). The CDR3 extends over 13 amino acids. Trimming cost V 2 bases and J 4 bases, with 7 bases left between them. The CDR3 spells CASSLTDADTQYF. The CDR3 region has the DNA TGTGCCAGCAGCTTAACAGACGCAGATACGCAGTATTTT.

The chain is built from TRBV10-3 and TRBJ2-3; no clear D. The V gene's germline CDR1 is ENHRY and CDR2 SYGVKD. The CDR3 totals 14 residues. V lost 3 bases and J 4 bases, leaving 11 bases between the germline ends. The CDR3 nucleotides read TGTGCCATCAGTGACCCAGGTTCTGCAGATACGCAGTATTTT. It yields the protein CAISDPGSADTQYF.

V gene TRBV5-1 combines with J gene TRBJ2-7, with TRBD2 matching 7 bases. V lost 0 bases and J lost 6; bases outside the gene matches: 12. Germline CDR1 SGHRS, CDR2 YFSETQ. CDR3 length: 16 residues. The CDR3 here is CASSLEVSGYGPEQYF. The CDR3, as DNA: TGCGCCAGCAGCTTGGAGGTTAGCGGGTACGGGCCCGAGCAGTACTTC.

V gene TRBV11-3 combines with J gene TRBJ2-1; 14 bases align to TRBD2. V was pared by 5 bases and J by 8 bases, with 8 bases of the junction left unmatched. Germline loops: CDR1 SGHNT, CDR2 YENEEA. This CDR3 comprises 16 residues. The CDR3 region is CASSAQGGLAGDEQFF. CDR3 bases: TGTGCCAGCAGCGCGCAAGGGGGACTAGCGGGAGATGAGCAGTTCTTC.